This passage covers 32 T cell receptor beta chains from one sample sequenced in a study of T cell changes during pregnancy in multiple sclerosis. Clones were read by immunoSEQ multiplex PCR, and TCRdb kept only the in-frame ones, dropping some. The sample includes about 70,000 clones, 75% to 95% of them seen just once. The material was peripheral blood, obtained in the first trimester of pregnancy. These receptors were obtained from a female donor with multiple sclerosis, enrolled in a pregnancy study.

CDR3 nucleotides: TGTGCCTGGAAAAGCCTAGCGGAGCTGTTTTTT. This gives the protein CAWKSLAELFF. The chain is built from TRBV30 and TRBJ2-2, with D possibly matching TRBD2 (5 bases). Germline CDR1 reads GTSNPN; CDR2 reads SVGIG (reference sequence). The CDR3 is 11 amino acids. Between the trimmed V and J ends, which lost 4 bases and 10 bases, there was a span of 10 bases. Full variable domain (rest looked up from reference TRBV30 and TRBJ2-2): SQTIHQWPATLVQPVGSPLSLECTVEGTSNPNLYWYRQAAGRGLQLLFYSVGIGQISSEVPQNLSASRPQDRQFILSSKKLLLSDSGFYLCAWKSLAELFFGEGSRLTVL.

The CDR3 DNA follows: TGCGCCAGCAGCCGGAGGGTGGCGGCAAGCACAGATACGCAGTATTTT. Protein product: CASSRRVAASTDTQYF. This chain connects TRBV5-1 to TRBJ2-3, with D perhaps TRBD2 (6 bases). V was cut by 4 bases and J by 0 bases, with 15 bases left in between. In germline, CDR1 is SGHRS, CDR2 YFSETQ. This CDR3 region has 16 residues.

The CDR3, as DNA: TGCAGCGTTGAAGTAGGACTAGCATCTGGTAATGAGCAGTTCTTC. This gives the protein CSVEVGLASGNEQFF. J is TRBJ2-1 and V is TRBV29-1; 8 bases map to TRBD2. Per germline, CDR1 SQVTM and CDR2 ANQGSEA. The CDR3 extends over 15 amino acids. The J segment lost 7 bases and the V segment lost 1 base, leaving 9 bases of the junction unmatched.

This CDR3 is CAISELADMNTEAFF. The DNA of the CDR3 is TGTGCCATCAGTGAGTTAGCAGATATGAACACTGAAGCTTTCTTT. The gene calls are TRBV10-3 and TRBJ1-1; D not certain. There are 15 residues in the CDR3. Germline V gene lookup returns CDR1 ENHRY and CDR2 SYGVKD. V was clipped by 1 base and J by 0 bases, with 9 bases between them.

This clone has a single count. This chain uses TRBV6-5 with TRBJ1-2; the D gene is possibly TRBD1 (6 bases). Per germline, CDR1 MNHEY and CDR2 SVGAGI. There are 15 residues in the CDR3. V was trimmed by 0 bases and J by 8 bases, leaving 16 bases between them. CDR3 sequence: CASSYSGRGRKGYTF. The CDR3 bases are TGTGCCAGCAGTTACTCGGGCAGGGGTCGAAAAGGCTACACCTTC.

The chain has TRBV28 and TRBJ2-7, with 8 bases that match TRBD2. The trim removed 4 bases at V and 3 bases at J, leaving 5 bases unmatched. Looked up from germline, CDR1 is MDHEN and CDR2 is SYDVKM. This CDR3 comprises 14 residues. The CDR3 DNA is TGTGCCAGCAGTTGGGCGGGAGGTGACTACGAGCAGTACTTC. Translating it yields CASSWAGGDYEQYF.

V usage is TRBV2 and J usage is TRBJ2-3, with D possibly TRBD2 on 5 matching bases. V lost 2 bases and J lost 2, with 14 bases in between. CDR1 and CDR2 from the germline V gene are SNHLY and FYNNEI. The CDR3 extends over 16 amino acids. CDR3 in amino acids: CASSEFSSLLTDTQYF. In DNA, the CDR3 is TGTGCCAGCAGTGAATTCTCTAGCCTCCTCACAGATACGCAGTATTTT.

The chain employs TRBV4-2 and TRBJ2-1, with 8 bases identical to TRBD2. Losses at the gene ends were 4 bases for V and 8 bases for J; bases not matched to a gene: 7. CDR3 size: 14 residues. The germline V gene encodes CDR1 LGHNA and CDR2 YNFKEQ. The CDR3 DNA is TGTGCCAGCAGCCCAGCGGGGGTTGTCCATGAGCAGTTCTTC. This sequence encodes CASSPAGVVHEQFF.

The chain combines TRBV2 with TRBJ2-3; a possible D gene is TRBD1 (6 bases). CDR3 length: 15 amino acids. Germline V gene lookup returns CDR1 SNHLY and CDR2 FYNNEI. Between the trimmed V and J ends, which lost 6 bases and 0 bases, there was a span of 13 bases. The CDR3 loop reads CASRSHRASTDTQYF. The CDR3 region has the DNA TGTGCCAGCAGGTCCCACAGGGCTAGCACAGATACGCAGTATTTT.

The chain is built from TRBV18 and TRBJ1-5; D is uncertain. The V gene lost 0 bases and the J gene lost 2 bases, with 2 bases spanning the gap. The CDR3 contains 13 residues. Germline V gene sequence: CDR1 KGHSH, CDR2 LQKENI. CDR3 residues: CASSPPGNQPQHF. The CDR3 region has the DNA TGTGCCAGCTCACCACCCGGCAATCAGCCCCAGCATTTT.

The V call is TRBV11-2, the J call TRBJ2-1; 11 bases map to TRBD2. The CDR3 loop spans 16 amino acids. CDR1 and CDR2 from the germline V gene are SGHAT and FQNNGV. Trimming removed 1 base from V and 2 bases from J; junction bases left unmatched: 1. The DNA for the CDR3 is TGTGCCAGCAGCTTAGGTAGCGGGGGGGCCTACAATGAGCAGTTCTTC. Translation: CASSLGSGGAYNEQFF.

The chain links TRBV18 to TRBJ2-3; 7 nucleotides match TRBD2. The CDR3 runs to 13 residues. Trimming removed 3 bases from V and 5 bases from J; junction bases left unmatched: 2. Germline CDR1 KGHSH, CDR2 LQKENI. CDR3 DNA sequence: TGTGCCAGCTCACCGTCGGGGGGAGATACGCAGTATTTT. Protein sequence: CASSPSGGDTQYF.

The chain joins TRBV6-6 to TRBJ1-4; TRBD1 is a possible D gene (5 bases). This CDR3 has 16 residues. The V end lost 0 bases, the J end lost 7 bases, and 15 bases lay between the germline ends. The V gene's germline CDR1 is MNHNY and CDR2 SVGAGI (reference sequence). The CDR3 region is CASSYSGGDRSEKLFF. The DNA of the CDR3 is TGTGCCAGCAGTTACTCAGGAGGGGATCGAAGTGAAAAACTGTTTTTT.

CDR3 sequence (DNA): TGTGCCAGCAGTCCGCGAGACAGGGACGGACAGCCCCAGCATTTT. Its translation is CASSPRDRDGQPQHF. This chain joins TRBV6-1 and TRBJ1-5; 7 positions agree with TRBD1. Per germline, CDR1 MNHNS and CDR2 SASEGT. The length of the CDR3 is 15 residues. V shed 5 bases and J 7 bases; nucleotides not matched to a gene: 11.

The chain links TRBV2 to TRBJ2-1; D is possibly TRBD1 (6 bases). V was clipped by 3 bases and J by 4 bases, with 13 bases between them. Germline CDR1 is SNHLY and CDR2 is FYNNEI. The CDR3 length is 15 residues. CDR3 region: CASSERTVRYNEQFF. DNA of the CDR3: TGTGCCAGCAGTGAGAGGACAGTGCGATACAATGAGCAGTTCTTC.

This clone was counted only a few times. This CDR3 reads CATSTRNYGYTF. CDR3 bases: TGTGCCACCAGCACTCGTAACTATGGCTACACCTTC. V usage is TRBV15 and J usage is TRBJ1-2; D not certain. The CDR3 covers 12 residues. Per the germline V gene, CDR1 is LNHNV and CDR2 is YYDKDF (reference sequence). V lost 4 bases to trimming and J lost 1 base, with 4 bases between them.

This chain's CDR3 is CASSESIDRLQETQYF. DNA of the CDR3: TGTGCCAGCAGTGAATCTATTGACAGACTTCAAGAGACCCAGTACTTC. J is TRBJ2-5 and V is TRBV2, with D maybe TRBD1 (5 bases). The CDR3 runs to 16 residues. Trimming took off 2 bases at V and 2 bases at J, with 15 bases between the two ends. In germline, CDR1 is SNHLY, CDR2 FYNNEI.

The chain has TRBV5-6 and TRBJ1-5, with D possibly matching TRBD1 (6 bases). Trimming pared 1 base from V and 6 bases from J, leaving 14 bases between. CDR3 length equals 15 residues. Germline CDR1 SGHDT, CDR2 YYEEEE. CDR3: CASSLYQGRGQPQHF. The CDR3 DNA is TGTGCCAGCAGCTTGTACCAGGGGAGAGGTCAGCCCCAGCATTTT.

V usage is TRBV5-1 and J usage is TRBJ1-2, with D maybe TRBD1 (5 bases). Trimming left V 4 bases short and J 4 bases short, with 14 bases between. Germline V gene data show CDR1 as SGHRS and CDR2 as YFSETQ. The CDR3 runs to 14 residues. The CDR3 protein is CASSPPGISYGYTF. The CDR3 DNA sequence: TGCGCCAGCAGCCCCCCAGGGATCTCCTATGGCTACACCTTC.

This rearrangement joins TRBV10-3 to TRBJ1-5; D unresolved. Germline CDR1 ENHRY, CDR2 SYGVKD. The V end lost 0 bases, the J end lost 2 bases, and 8 bases lay between the germline ends. The CDR3 loop spans 15 amino acids. CDR3 DNA sequence: TGTGCCATCAGTGAGTCAAAGGGAGGCAATCAGCCCCAGCATTTT. The encoded protein is CAISESKGGNQPQHF.

The V and J genes are TRBV7-9 and TRBJ1-1, with a tentative D call TRBD1 (5 bases). The CDR3 covers 14 residues. Germline values: CDR1 SEHNR, CDR2 FQNEAQ (reference sequence). V lost 5 bases and J lost 3, with 13 bases in between. The CDR3 protein is CASSLGERDTEAFF. In nucleotides, the CDR3 is TGTGCCAGCAGCCTAGGGGAGAGGGACACTGAAGCTTTCTTT.

The chain employs TRBV19 and TRBJ2-5; TRBD1 matches 8 bases. The germline V gene encodes CDR1 LNHDA and CDR2 SQIVND (reference sequence). The CDR3 covers 14 residues. The V segment lost 5 bases and the J segment 5 bases; nucleotides outside the gene matches: 7. CDR3 protein: CASSARGLGETQYF. CDR3 bases: TGTGCCAGTAGTGCCAGGGGGCTCGGGGAGACCCAGTACTTC.

The rearrangement uses TRBV2 and TRBJ1-3, with a possible D match to TRBD1 (6 bases). The germline V gene encodes CDR1 SNHLY and CDR2 FYNNEI. This CDR3 is built from 15 residues. V gave up 10 bases and J gave up 0 bases, with 16 bases separating them. The chain's CDR3 is CANRADSVSGNTIYF. CDR3 coding DNA: TGTGCCAACAGGGCCGACTCCGTCTCTGGAAACACCATATATTTT.

The chain is built from TRBV27 and TRBJ1-2, with D possibly TRBD1 on 6 matching bases. CDR3 length: 16 residues. Trimming cost V 8 bases and J 10 bases, with 29 bases left between them. Germline CDR1 MNHEY, CDR2 SMNVEV (reference sequence). This CDR3 reads CASSYENREPALAYTF. CDR3 DNA sequence: TGTGCCAGCTCGTACGAAAACAGGGAGCCAGCACTGGCCTACACCTTC.

The J gene is TRBJ1-1, the V gene TRBV7-8; tentatively, D is TRBD1 (6 bases). With 1 base removed from V and 1 base from J, the gap between germline ends came to 7 bases. This CDR3 is built from 14 residues. Germline V gives CDR1 SGHVS, CDR2 FQNEAQ. Here the CDR3 reads CASSLGTANTEAFF. For the CDR3, the DNA is TGTGCCAGCAGCTTAGGGACAGCGAACACTGAAGCTTTCTTT.

The chain is built from TRBV9 and TRBJ1-1; D is unclear. The length of the CDR3 is 14 residues. In germline, CDR1 is SGDLS, CDR2 YYNGEE. V was cut by 3 bases and J by 1 base, with 10 bases left in between. The CDR3 is CASSDGVANTEAFF. The CDR3 DNA sequence: TGTGCCAGCAGCGACGGTGTTGCGAACACTGAAGCTTTCTTT.

This chain joins TRBV28 and TRBJ2-1, with TRBD2 matching over 10 bases. Germline V gene sequence: CDR1 MDHEN, CDR2 SYDVKM. This CDR3 is 15 amino acids long. Trimming cost V 5 bases and J 5 bases; bases outside gene matches: 6. CDR3 bases: TGTGCCAGCAGTCCTAGCGGGAGTGAACACAATGAGCAGTTCTTC. Translation: CASSPSGSEHNEQFF.

The chain is built from TRBV18 and TRBJ1-2; D ambiguous. This CDR3 is 12 amino acids long. V lost 3 bases to trimming and J lost 6 bases, with 8 bases between them. Germline assignment: CDR1 KGHSH and CDR2 LQKENI. In nucleotides, the CDR3 is TGTGCCAGCTCACCGGCGGGGAATGGCTACACCTTC. Amino acids: CASSPAGNGYTF.

V is TRBV9 and J is TRBJ2-1; TRBD1 agrees at 10 bases. CDR1 is SGDLS, CDR2 YYNGEE, per germline. The CDR3 is 16 amino acids. The junction had 8 bases not matched to a gene; V was cut back by 0 bases and J by 8 bases. The CDR3 sequence is CASSVGGTGARDEQFF. DNA for the CDR3: TGTGCCAGCAGCGTAGGAGGGACAGGGGCTAGGGATGAGCAGTTCTTC.

CDR3 sequence (DNA): TGCGCCAGCAGATTTACAGGGGGAGACTATGGCTACACCTTC. Translating it yields CASRFTGGDYGYTF. The chain employs TRBV5-1 and TRBJ1-2; 8 bases are a match to TRBD1. The CDR3 covers 14 residues. Trimming removed 5 bases from V and 3 bases from J; junction bases left unmatched: 6. CDR1 and CDR2 (germline): SGHRS, YFSETQ.

The CDR3 region is CASSAGGSLYEQYF. Here the CDR3 DNA reads TGTGCCAGCAGTGCAGGGGGCTCGTTATACGAGCAGTACTTC. This chain uses TRBV6-6 with TRBJ2-7; 8 bases line up with TRBD1. The CDR3 loop spans 14 amino acids. Trimming at V came to 5 bases and at J to 4 bases, leaving 7 bases not matched to a gene. Germline CDR1 is MNHNY and CDR2 is SVGAGI (reference sequence).

The chain couples TRBV27 to TRBJ1-5, with D hard to call. V was trimmed by 0 bases and J by 4 bases, leaving 4 bases between them. CDR1 and CDR2 from the germline V gene are MNHEY and SMNVEV (reference sequence). The CDR3 length is 13 residues. The DNA for the CDR3 is TGTGCCAGCAGTTTATCCCCGAATCAGCCCCAGCATTTT. This encodes CASSLSPNQPQHF.